These T cell receptor beta chains were read from a single sample in a study of CD8+ T cells in alopecia areata. Profiled with immunoSEQ multiplex PCR; TCRdb holds only in-frame clones, not every one. The data hold 150,000 to 200,000 clones, with 50% to 70% observed a single time. The sequenced sample was CD4+ T cells sorted from blood, obtained between weeks 47 and 50, from a patient treated with tofacitinib. The receptors were gathered from a human donor with alopecia areata. Both conserved end residues are part of each CDR3. The order of the fields is clone size, D gene, V gene, J gene, CDR3 protein, CDR3 DNA. The D gene is left open where the match is weak. The size entry is marked missing in some rows and otherwise reads once, few, many or a size class.

abundance: .
d_gene: TRBD1
v_gene: TRBV29-1
j_gene: TRBJ2-7
CDR3aa: CSTKQGNEQYF
CDR3nt: TGCAGCACCAAACAGGGGAACGAGCAGTACTTC

abundance: few
d_gene: TRBD2
v_gene: TRBV5-4
j_gene: TRBJ2-1
CDR3aa: CASSLDLAGTEQFF
CDR3nt: TGTGCCAGCAGCTTGGATCTAGCGGGGACTGAGCAGTTCTTC

abundance: .
d_gene: .
v_gene: TRBV30
j_gene: TRBJ2-5
CDR3aa: CAWRPGGADETQYF
CDR3nt: TGTGCCTGGAGGCCCGGGGGCGCCGACGAGACCCAGTACTTC

abundance: .
d_gene: .
v_gene: TRBV9
j_gene: TRBJ1-1
CDR3aa: CASSVQGTLEHTEAFF
CDR3nt: TGTGCCAGCAGCGTCCAGGGGACGCTAGAACACACTGAAGCTTTCTTT

abundance: .
d_gene: .
v_gene: TRBV29-1
j_gene: TRBJ1-1
CDR3aa: CSVEGGNMNTEAFF
CDR3nt: TGCAGCGTTGAAGGGGGAAACATGAACACTGAAGCTTTCTTT

abundance: .
d_gene: .
v_gene: TRBV7-2
j_gene: TRBJ1-5
CDR3aa: CASSRSPNQPQHF
CDR3nt: TGTGCCAGCAGCCGTAGCCCCAATCAGCCCCAGCATTTT

abundance: once
d_gene: .
v_gene: TRBV29-1
j_gene: TRBJ1-2
CDR3aa: CSVDRPTGENYGYTF
CDR3nt: TGCAGCGTTGACCGGCCGACGGGCGAAAACTATGGCTACACCTTC

abundance: .
d_gene: .
v_gene: TRBV5-6
j_gene: TRBJ1-4
CDR3aa: CASSFQGTNEKLFF
CDR3nt: TGTGCCAGCAGCTTTCAGGGGACTAATGAAAAACTGTTTTTT

abundance: .
d_gene: TRBD2
v_gene: TRBV30
j_gene: TRBJ2-1
CDR3aa: CAWISPGRESKQFF
CDR3nt: TGTGCCTGGATTTCCCCGGGGAGGGAGTCGAAGCAGTTCTTC

abundance: once
d_gene: TRBD1
v_gene: TRBV29-1
j_gene: TRBJ1-1
CDR3aa: CSVVGDRVQAFF
CDR3nt: TGCAGCGTTGTAGGGGACAGGGTTCAAGCTTTCTTT

abundance: .
d_gene: TRBD1
v_gene: TRBV7-3
j_gene: TRBJ2-2
CDR3aa: CASSLIPGTGNTGELFF
CDR3nt: TGTGCCAGCAGCTTGATCCCCGGGACAGGGAACACCGGGGAGCTGTTTTTT

abundance: few
d_gene: TRBD1
v_gene: TRBV4-3
j_gene: TRBJ1-2
CDR3aa: CASSHDRGLHYGYTF
CDR3nt: TGCGCCAGCAGCCACGACAGGGGGCTTCACTATGGCTACACCTTC

abundance: .
d_gene: .
v_gene: TRBV4-1
j_gene: TRBJ2-7
CDR3aa: CASSQEGAGRYEQYF
CDR3nt: TGCGCCAGCAGCCAAGAAGGGGCAGGGCGTTACGAGCAGTACTTC

abundance: .
d_gene: .
v_gene: TRBV25-1
j_gene: TRBJ1-3
CDR3aa: CASSELTEGNTIYF
CDR3nt: TGTGCCAGCAGTGAATTGACAGAGGGAAACACCATATATTTT

abundance: .
d_gene: .
v_gene: TRBV12-5
j_gene: TRBJ1-2
CDR3aa: CASGSGQPGGYGYTF
CDR3nt: TGTGCTAGTGGTTCCGGACAGCCCGGGGGCTATGGCTACACCTTC

abundance: .
d_gene: .
v_gene: TRBV29-1
j_gene: TRBJ2-1
CDR3aa: CSVAGPEQFF
CDR3nt: TGCAGCGTTGCCGGACCTGAGCAGTTCTTC

abundance: once
d_gene: TRBD1
v_gene: TRBV30
j_gene: TRBJ1-5
CDR3aa: CAWSVGTGNQPQHF
CDR3nt: TGTGCCTGGAGTGTTGGGACAGGGAATCAGCCCCAGCATTTT

abundance: few
d_gene: .
v_gene: TRBV7-9
j_gene: TRBJ1-2
CDR3aa: CASSLGQGRSYGYTF
CDR3nt: TGTGCCAGCAGCTTAGGGCAGGGTAGAAGCTATGGCTACACCTTC

abundance: .
d_gene: .
v_gene: TRBV7-2
j_gene: TRBJ1-6
CDR3aa: CASSLTGKVSLHF
CDR3nt: TGTGCCAGCAGCCTTACAGGGAAGGTGTCCCTCCACTTT

abundance: .
d_gene: .
v_gene: TRBV25-1
j_gene: TRBJ1-2
CDR3aa: CASSEPPGRRDYGYTF
CDR3nt: TGTGCCAGCAGTGAACCCCCCGGCAGGCGGGACTATGGCTACACCTTC

abundance: .
d_gene: .
v_gene: TRBV29-1
j_gene: TRBJ1-1
CDR3aa: CSVDTPEVNTEAFF
CDR3nt: TGCAGCGTTGACACGCCGGAGGTTAACACTGAAGCTTTCTTT

abundance: .
d_gene: .
v_gene: TRBV30
j_gene: TRBJ1-2
CDR3aa: CACTNDRGNYGYTF
CDR3nt: TGTGCCTGCACCAACGATAGGGGGAACTATGGCTACACCTTC

abundance: .
d_gene: .
v_gene: TRBV29-1
j_gene: TRBJ2-3
CDR3aa: CSVTTGTDTQYF
CDR3nt: TGCAGCGTTACGACCGGCACAGATACGCAGTATTTT

abundance: few
d_gene: TRBD1
v_gene: TRBV25-1
j_gene: TRBJ2-3
CDR3aa: CASSRQGAQGDTQYF
CDR3nt: TGTGCCAGCAGTAGACAGGGGGCCCAGGGAGATACGCAGTATTTT

abundance: once
d_gene: .
v_gene: TRBV29-1
j_gene: TRBJ2-5
CDR3aa: CSLRRGETQYF
CDR3nt: TGCAGCCTACGTCGGGGAGAGACCCAGTACTTC

abundance: medium-sized
d_gene: .
v_gene: TRBV6-6
j_gene: TRBJ2-2
CDR3aa: CASSYVTGELFF
CDR3nt: TGTGCCAGCAGTTACGTCACCGGGGAGCTGTTTTTT

abundance: many
d_gene: .
v_gene: TRBV10-2
j_gene: TRBJ1-6
CDR3aa: CASQQGVRSPLHF
CDR3nt: TGCGCCAGTCAACAGGGAGTTAGGTCACCCCTCCACTTT

abundance: .
d_gene: .
v_gene: TRBV29-1
j_gene: TRBJ1-2
CDR3aa: CSVDVGYGYTF
CDR3nt: TGCAGCGTTGATGTGGGGTATGGCTACACCTTC

abundance: few
d_gene: TRBD1
v_gene: TRBV2
j_gene: TRBJ1-4
CDR3aa: CASSEKTGVNEKLFF
CDR3nt: TGTGCCAGCAGTGAGAAGACAGGGGTAAATGAAAAACTGTTTTTT

abundance: few
d_gene: .
v_gene: TRBV19
j_gene: TRBJ2-1
CDR3aa: CASSMNFVEQFF
CDR3nt: TGTGCCAGTAGTATGAACTTCGTTGAGCAGTTCTTC

abundance: .
d_gene: .
v_gene: TRBV19
j_gene: TRBJ2-5
CDR3aa: CASSVDRALETQYF
CDR3nt: TGTGCCAGTAGTGTGGACCGTGCTCTTGAGACCCAGTACTTC

abundance: .
d_gene: .
v_gene: TRBV7-9
j_gene: TRBJ2-3
CDR3aa: CASSLDGALSTDTQYF
CDR3nt: TGTGCCAGCAGCTTAGACGGTGCACTTAGCACAGATACGCAGTATTTT

abundance: .
d_gene: .
v_gene: TRBV27
j_gene: TRBJ1-2
CDR3aa: CASSFSPNYGYTF
CDR3nt: TGTGCCAGCAGTTTTTCGCCTAACTATGGCTACACCTTC

abundance: few
d_gene: .
v_gene: TRBV19
j_gene: TRBJ2-2
CDR3aa: CASSTAEGGPGELFF
CDR3nt: TGTGCCAGTAGTACCGCCGAAGGGGGGCCCGGGGAGCTGTTTTTT

abundance: .
d_gene: .
v_gene: TRBV20-1
j_gene: TRBJ2-5
CDR3aa: CSARDLETQYF
CDR3nt: TGCAGTGCTCGGGACCTCGAGACCCAGTACTTC

abundance: .
d_gene: .
v_gene: TRBV11-1
j_gene: TRBJ1-2
CDR3aa: CASSLEANYGYTF
CDR3nt: TGTGCCAGCAGCTTAGAGGCTAACTATGGCTACACCTTC

abundance: .
d_gene: .
v_gene: TRBV18
j_gene: TRBJ2-2
CDR3aa: CASSPGPSVGELFF
CDR3nt: TGTGCCAGCTCACCGGGCCCCAGTGTCGGGGAGCTGTTTTTT

abundance: .
d_gene: .
v_gene: TRBV11-2
j_gene: TRBJ2-4
CDR3aa: CASSLVPEFKNIQYF
CDR3nt: TGTGCCAGCAGCTTAGTACCGGAATTCAAAAACATTCAGTACTTC

abundance: .
d_gene: TRBD1
v_gene: TRBV15
j_gene: TRBJ2-4
CDR3aa: CATSRDRVAKNIQYF
CDR3nt: TGTGCCACCAGCAGGGACAGGGTAGCCAAAAACATTCAGTACTTC

abundance: .
d_gene: TRBD1
v_gene: TRBV7-2
j_gene: TRBJ2-3
CDR3aa: CASSLDRGKADTQYF
CDR3nt: TGTGCCAGCAGCTTAGACAGGGGGAAAGCAGATACGCAGTATTTT

abundance: .
d_gene: TRBD1
v_gene: TRBV19
j_gene: TRBJ2-2
CDR3aa: CASSNWQGATGELFF
CDR3nt: TGTGCCAGTAGTAATTGGCAGGGGGCCACCGGGGAGCTGTTTTTT

abundance: few
d_gene: TRBD1
v_gene: TRBV4-3
j_gene: TRBJ2-1
CDR3aa: CASSLTGTGNNEQFF
CDR3nt: TGCGCCAGCAGCCTTACCGGGACAGGGAACAATGAGCAGTTCTTC

abundance: .
d_gene: .
v_gene: TRBV2
j_gene: TRBJ1-1
CDR3aa: CASSEGRMNTEAFF
CDR3nt: TGTGCCAGCAGTGAGGGGAGGATGAACACTGAAGCTTTCTTT

abundance: few
d_gene: .
v_gene: TRBV29-1
j_gene: TRBJ1-1
CDR3aa: CSVEGRMNTEAFF
CDR3nt: TGCAGCGTTGAGGGACGGATGAACACTGAAGCTTTCTTT

abundance: many
d_gene: TRBD1
v_gene: TRBV6-1
j_gene: TRBJ1-5
CDR3aa: CASSAKTGGNQPQHF
CDR3nt: TGTGCCAGCAGTGCCAAGACAGGGGGCAATCAGCCCCAGCATTTT

abundance: .
d_gene: .
v_gene: TRBV2
j_gene: TRBJ2-6
CDR3aa: CASQSSGANVLTF
CDR3nt: TGTGCCAGCCAGAGCTCTGGGGCCAACGTCCTGACTTTC

abundance: .
d_gene: TRBD2
v_gene: TRBV9
j_gene: TRBJ2-7
CDR3aa: CASSVGTSGGRYEQYF
CDR3nt: TGTGCCAGCAGCGTGGGGACTAGCGGGGGCAGGTACGAGCAGTACTTC

abundance: .
d_gene: .
v_gene: TRBV6-5
j_gene: TRBJ2-3
CDR3aa: CASRQADTQYF
CDR3nt: TGTGCCAGCAGGCAGGCAGATACGCAGTATTTT

abundance: once
d_gene: TRBD1
v_gene: TRBV5-1
j_gene: TRBJ2-4
CDR3aa: CASSGQVGNIQYF
CDR3nt: TGCGCCAGCAGTGGACAGGTGGGGAACATTCAGTACTTC

abundance: .
d_gene: TRBD1
v_gene: TRBV5-8
j_gene: TRBJ2-4
CDR3aa: CASSSDRGELNIQYF
CDR3nt: TGTGCCAGCAGCTCCGACAGGGGGGAATTGAACATTCAGTACTTC

abundance: .
d_gene: .
v_gene: TRBV29-1
j_gene: TRBJ1-3
CDR3aa: CSVEGSLNTIYF
CDR3nt: TGCAGCGTTGAAGGATCCTTAAACACCATATATTTT

abundance: .
d_gene: .
v_gene: TRBV30
j_gene: TRBJ1-2
CDR3aa: CAWNQAPGGYTF
CDR3nt: TGTGCCTGGAACCAGGCTCCAGGCGGCTACACCTTC